This T cell receptor (beta chain) was identified in a study of blood T cell dynamics during melanoma immunotherapy. Study summary: First-line therapy was either pembrolizumab or nivolumab with ipilimumab for metastatic melanoma.

Profiled with immunoSEQ multiplex PCR; TCRdb holds only in-frame clones, not every one. The table shows 5,500 to 8,500 clones, with approximately 88% occurring only once. CDR1 and CDR2 from the germline V gene are SEHNR and FQNEAQ (reference sequence). The germline V and J ends were trimmed by 4 bases and 2 bases, with 9 bases remaining between them. The CDR3 is made up of 14 amino acids. Noted time point: pre-treatment baseline. At 12 weeks after first infusion, RECIST 1.1 defined response for most patients. The source material was blood, sampled from a patient treated with checkpoint blockade. The clonotype originates from a human donor with melanoma. Some clones in this sample may be carry-over from other donors' samples. This chain joins TRBV7-9 and TRBJ1-5; no definite D call. CDR3 region: CASSSSSGNQPQHF. The CDR3 DNA sequence: TGTGCCAGCAGCTCCTCCTCAGGCAATCAGCCCCAGCATTTT.